These T cell receptor beta chains were read from a single sample in a study of shared clonotypes between healthy human individuals. Measured with immunoSEQ multiplex PCR; TCRdb has only the in-frame clones, and not every one. The sample records 530,000 or so clones, over 60% being singletons. Material: PBMCs. The source of these receptors is a woman between 40 and 55 years old in good health. Some clones in this sample may be carry-over from other donors' samples. CDR3s include the opening cysteine and the closing phenylalanine or tryptophan.

TRBV7-6	CASSLVARTGELFF
TRBV27	CASSFSHLAGGGETQYF
TRBV27	CASSFSEAITEAFF
TRBV29-1	CSAGQGSGNTIYF
TRBV7-9	CASSPTYNEQFF
TRBV28	CASSPQGLAGEIEQYF
TRBV15	CATSRDRPSGSSGELFF
TRBV7-2	CASSLDRGSYEQYF
TRBV28	CASSFTGGTNEKLFF
TRBV14	CASSPRKDEQFF
TRBV11-2	CASSFSREGPYEQYF
TRBV7-9	CASSGSGLAGRYEQYF
TRBV10-3	CAISHPKAGGGETQYF
TRBV7-3	CASSLRRESINEQFF
TRBV6-5	CASSRDRDQPQHF